Below, 11 T cell receptor beta chains from the same sample are listed, as sequenced in a study of T-cell memory formation after mild COVID-19. TCRdb called the 5' RACE reads again in MiXCR, with one record for every CDR3 protein. The sample lists 550,000 to 700,000 distinct CDR3 sequences; more than 15% were seen once. Sequenced material: PBMCs or a T cell subset sorted from them (not recorded which). These receptors were taken from an adult woman who had mild COVID-19 (a few samples of this study predate the infection). Cell type and time point are not known.

The rearrangement links TRBV21-1 to TRBJ2-7; the table's D call, TRBD1, was not checked against the DNA. TRBV21-1 has pseudogene status. The CDR3 spans 13 residues. CDR3 sequence reads: CASKVTGFYEQYF. The CDR3 DNA reads TGTGCCAGCAAGGTGACAGGGTTCTACGAGCAGTACTTC.

The gene calls are TRBV12-3 or TRBV12-4 and TRBJ1-4, with D possibly TRBD1 on 5 matching bases. The CDR3 runs 14 residues. V was cut by 1 base and J by 4 bases, with 7 bases left in between. CDR3 nucleotides: TGTGCCAGCAGTTTAGGGACAATTAATGAAAAACTGTTTTTT. The encoded protein is CASSLGTINEKLFF.

This clonotype was counted at least ten times. V and J are TRBV12-3 or TRBV12-4 and TRBJ2-1; D may be TRBD1 (5 bases). Trimming left V 0 bases short and J 5 bases short, with 8 bases between. This CDR3 is 14 amino acids long. The CDR3 region is CASSLAAGNNEQFF. The DNA of the CDR3 is TGTGCCAGCAGTTTAGCAGCAGGGAACAATGAGCAGTTCTTC.

The chain has TRBV5-4 and TRBJ2-3; 15 bases are shared with TRBD2. Germline-derived CDR1 and CDR2 are SGHNT and YYREEE (reference sequence). This CDR3 contains 19 residues. V shed 4 bases, J shed 0 bases, and the junction held 9 bases outside the gene matches. The CDR3 nucleotides are TGTGCCAGCAGCCCGGGGGGACTAGCGGGAGGCCCTAGCACAGATACGCAGTATTTT. This gives the protein CASSPGGLAGGPSTDTQYF.

This clonotype appeared a few times. The CDR3 spells CASSQDSAGGYNEQFF. The CDR3 region has the DNA TGCGCCAGCAGCCAAGACTCAGCGGGAGGGTACAATGAGCAGTTCTTC. The chain recombines TRBV4-3 with TRBJ2-1, with TRBD2 matching 10 bases. V trimming: 0 bases; J trimming: 4 bases; junction bases outside the gene matches: 3. Per the germline V gene, CDR1 is LGHNA and CDR2 is YSLEER. This CDR3 has 16 residues.

The V gene is TRBV6-4, the J gene TRBJ2-2, with D tentatively TRBD1 or TRBD2 (5 bases each). The CDR3 sequence is 16 residues long. Germline loops: CDR1 MRHNA, CDR2 SNTAGT. Trimming stripped 6 bases from V and 4 bases from J, with 18 bases between. For the CDR3, the DNA is TGTGCCAGCAGCAGCGATGGGGGTTCGGGCACCGGGGAGCTGTTTTTT. It yields the protein CASSSDGGSGTGELFF.

This clonotype was detected only a few times. V gene TRBV6-5 combines with J gene TRBJ1-1, with 7 nucleotides matching TRBD1. J gave up 5 bases and V 1 base, and 7 bases lay outside the gene matches. The CDR3 runs to 15 residues. Germline-derived CDR1 and CDR2 are MNHEY and SVGAGI. The CDR3: CASSYLGRGETEAFF. The CDR3 bases are TGTGCCAGCAGTTACTTGGGCAGGGGGGAAACTGAAGCTTTCTTT.

The chain has TRBV7-8 and TRBJ1-6; D not resolved. The germline V and J ends were trimmed by 1 base and 9 bases, with 7 bases remaining between them. Germline CDR1 and CDR2: SGHVS and FQNEAQ. The CDR3 sequence is 13 residues long. The CDR3 is CASSLEKRSPLHF. The DNA of the CDR3 is TGTGCCAGCAGCTTAGAGAAACGTTCACCCCTCCACTTT.

The V call is TRBV19, the J call TRBJ1-1; a weak D match, TRBD1 (6 bases). CDR1 LNHDA and CDR2 SQIVND come from the germline V gene (reference sequence). This CDR3 is 14 amino acids long. The germline V and J ends were trimmed by 8 bases and 3 bases, with 16 bases remaining between them. The CDR3 is CASQARGGDTEAFF. CDR3 in DNA: TGTGCCAGTCAGGCCAGGGGAGGCGACACTGAAGCTTTCTTT.

V and J are TRBV15 and TRBJ2-1, with TRBD2 matching over 7 bases. Germline CDR1 is LNHNV and CDR2 is YYDKDF (reference sequence). This CDR3 contains 14 residues. Trimming took 7 bases from V and 4 from J; bases not matched to a gene: 7. CDR3 nucleotides: TGTGCCACCAAGGGCGGGGAGGGGTACAATGAGCAGTTCTTC. It codes for CATKGGEGYNEQFF.

This clonotype has just a few counts. The chain is built from TRBV5-1 and TRBJ1-1; no definite D call. The germline gives CDR1 SGHRS, CDR2 YFSETQ. The CDR3 is 15 residues long. The V end lost 1 base, the J end lost 1 base, and 11 bases lay between the germline ends. In DNA, the CDR3 is TGCGCCAGCAGCTTGAACGACTCACCGAACACTGAAGCTTTCTTT. It is translated as CASSLNDSPNTEAFF.